This T cell receptor beta chain came from a study of T-cell memory formation after mild COVID-19. This clonotype was picked up a small number of times. CDR3 length equals 15 residues. Trimming took off 4 bases at V and 4 bases at J, with 13 bases between the two ends. Germline CDR1 is SSHAT and CDR2 is FNYEAQ (reference sequence). TCRdb ran MiXCR on the 5' RACE reads and lists one entry per CDR3 protein. Among roughly 600,000 distinct CDR3 sequences listed, about a sixth were seen once. The TCR comes from an adult woman who had mild COVID-19 (a few samples of this study predate the infection). Cell type and time point are not known. The chain joins TRBV7-7 to TRBJ2-2; D not resolved. The sequencing input was PBMCs or a T cell subset sorted from them (not recorded which). Written as DNA, the CDR3 is TGTGCCAGCAGCTCCGAGTTGGGCGGCACCGGGGAGCTGTTTTTT. This encodes CASSSELGGTGELFF.